The 21 T cell receptor beta chains presented below share a single source sample, sequenced in a study of T cells after yellow fever vaccination. TCRdb recomputed calls from the 5' RACE reads with MiXCR, one row per CDR3 protein. The sample has some 320,000 distinct CDR3 sequences, around 11% seen once. The sample was CD4+ T cells sorted from PBMCs, taken 45 days after the yellow fever booster vaccination. All receptors derive from a man aged 18 to 30 who received the YFV17D yellow fever vaccine.

This clonotype came up a few times. The chain combines TRBV28 with TRBJ2-2; D uncertain. CDR1 and CDR2 from the germline V gene are MDHEN and SYDVKM. CDR3 length: 13 amino acids. Trimming pared 7 bases from V and 4 bases from J, leaving 10 bases between. The DNA of the CDR3 is TGTGCCAGCAAAGAGCATTCCACCGGGGAGCTGTTTTTT. This translates into CASKEHSTGELFF.

The rearrangement uses TRBV6-1 and TRBJ2-7; no clear D. This CDR3 spans 13 amino acids. Trimming shortened V by 3 bases and J by 12 bases, and 18 bases separated the two germline ends. Germline V CDR1 and CDR2: MNHNS, SASEGT. The CDR3 protein is CASSDFNSLLWYV. DNA of the CDR3: TGTGCCAGCAGTGATTTCAATTCCCTACTCTGGTACGTC.

This chain connects TRBV7-3 to TRBJ2-2, with D uncertain. CDR1 SGHTA and CDR2 FQGTGA come from the germline V gene. The CDR3 is 12 residues long. The ends were cut back, 5 bases at V and 7 bases at J, with 8 bases in the middle. The DNA for the CDR3 is TGTGCCAGCAGCCTGGAGCGCGGGGAGCTGTTTTTT. Its protein is CASSLERGELFF. Full variable domain (remainder filled in from reference TRBV7-3 and TRBJ2-2): GAGVSQTPSNKVTEKGKYVELRCDPISGHTALYWYRQSLGQGPEFLIYFQGTGAADDSGLPNDRFFAVRPEGSVSTLKIQRTERGDSAVYLCASSLERGELFFGEGSRLTVL.

This clonotype was observed a handful of times. The J gene is TRBJ1-4, the V gene TRBV5-1; D gene unclear. Per the germline V gene, CDR1 is SGHRS and CDR2 is YFSETQ. Trimming stripped 3 bases from V and 6 bases from J, with 12 bases between. CDR3 length: 14 residues. CDR3 in DNA: TGCGCCAGCAGCTCGGGCCAGCAGGATGAAAAACTGTTTTTT. Translation: CASSSGQQDEKLFF.

This clonotype was recorded many times. The junction does not match germline at one end; this may be a read error. The CDR3 DNA sequence: TGTGCCAGCAGCTTAGCGGTGAGCACAGATACGCAGTATTTT. Protein: CASSLAVSTDTQYF. This rearrangement joins TRBV5-1 to TRBJ2-3; D might be TRBD2 (6 bases). Looked up from germline, CDR1 is SGHRS and CDR2 is YFSETQ. The CDR3 has 14 residues. Together with reference TRBV5-1 and TRBJ2-3, the CDR3 gives the full variable domain: KAGVTQTPRYLIKTRGQQVTLSCSPISGHRSVSWYQQTPGQGLQFLFEYFSETQRNKGNFPGRFSGRQFSNSRSEMNVSTLELGDSALYLCASSLAVSTDTQYFGPGTRLTVL.

The V and J genes are TRBV18 and TRBJ2-5, with TRBD2 matching 13 bases. This CDR3 has 16 amino acids. Germline trimming cut 2 bases from V and 4 bases from J; bases unmatched to any gene: 4. Germline V gene data show CDR1 as KGHSH and CDR2 as LQKENI. CDR3 bases: TGTGCCAGCTCACCAAAGAGGACTAGCGGGGGAGAGACCCAGTACTTC. Its translation is CASSPKRTSGGETQYF. Using reference TRBV18 and TRBJ2-5 for the parts outside the CDR3, the full variable domain is NAGVMQNPRHLVRRRGQEARLRCSPMKGHSHVYWYRQLPEEGLKFMVYLQKENIIDESGMPKERFSAEFPKEGPSILRIQQVVRGDSAAYFCASSPKRTSGGETQYFGPGTRLLVL.

The chain employs TRBV28 and TRBJ1-1; TRBD1 is a possible D gene (6 bases). The CDR3 runs 15 residues. The germline CDR1 and CDR2 sequences are MDHEN and SYDVKM. V lost 2 bases and J 1 base, leaving 11 bases between the germline ends. The CDR3 here is CASSLLTGGNTEAFF. CDR3 nucleotides: TGTGCCAGCAGTTTACTGACAGGCGGGAACACTGAAGCTTTCTTT.

This clonotype came up a few times. The chain employs TRBV4-2 and TRBJ1-4; the match to TRBD1 covers 11 bases. Looked up from germline, CDR1 is LGHNA and CDR2 is YNFKEQ. This CDR3 is built from 16 residues. J gave up 3 bases and V 3 bases, and 3 bases lay outside the gene matches. The CDR3: CASSQGQGVSNEKLFF. Written as DNA, the CDR3 is TGTGCCAGCAGCCAGGGACAGGGGGTATCTAATGAAAAACTGTTTTTT.

This clonotype has a handful of counts. The CDR3 spells CATRQEIEAFF. The CDR3 DNA reads as TGTGCCACCAGACAGGAGATTGAAGCTTTCTTT. This sequence joins TRBV10-3 and TRBJ1-1, with D tentatively TRBD1 (6 bases). The CDR3 contains 11 residues. Looked up from germline, CDR1 is ENHRY and CDR2 is SYGVKD. The V and J ends lost 10 bases and 7 bases respectively, with 13 bases between them.

The chain links TRBV5-1 to TRBJ2-7, with 8 bases fitting TRBD1. The germline gives CDR1 SGHRS, CDR2 YFSETQ. This CDR3 spans 15 amino acids. Germline trimming cut 0 bases from V and 5 bases from J; bases unmatched to any gene: 7. This chain's CDR3 is CASSLEPDRVHEQYF. The CDR3 region has the DNA TGCGCCAGCAGCTTGGAACCGGACAGGGTTCACGAGCAGTACTTC.

This clonotype appeared a few times. The chain employs TRBV6-6 and TRBJ1-6; D ambiguous. V was shortened by 2 bases and J by 8 bases, with 16 bases between the two germline ends. Per the germline V gene, CDR1 is MNHNY and CDR2 is SVGAGI (reference sequence). The CDR3 spans 16 residues. The DNA for the CDR3 is TGTGCCAGCAGTTACGTTGTCGGGAAGGGCGATTCACCCCTCCACTTT. It is translated as CASSYVVGKGDSPLHF.

The chain joins TRBV5-1 to TRBJ2-3; D gene unclear. The germline CDR1 and CDR2 sequences are SGHRS and YFSETQ. The CDR3 length is 14 residues. Trimming pared 0 bases from V and 5 bases from J, leaving 10 bases between. The CDR3 nucleotides are TGCGCCAGCAGCTTGGAGCAGGTGGAAGATACGCAGTATTTT. As protein: CASSLEQVEDTQYF.

In this sample, this clonotype turned up many times. V usage is TRBV30 and J usage is TRBJ2-1, with D perhaps being TRBD1 or TRBD2 (6 bases each). V dropped 0 bases and J dropped 15 bases, with 12 bases sitting between them. The V gene's germline CDR1 is GTSNPN and CDR2 SVGIG (reference sequence). The CDR3 consists of 11 residues. CDR3 residues: CAWSVRGAAFF. The CDR3 region has the DNA TGTGCCTGGAGTGTAAGGGGGGCCGCGTTCTTC.

This clonotype was seen a handful of times. The chain joins TRBV7-2 to TRBJ1-2, with D uncertain. Germline V gives CDR1 SGHTA, CDR2 FQGNSA. CDR3 length: 15 residues. The V gene lost 7 bases and the J gene lost 0 bases, with 15 bases spanning the gap. The chain's CDR3 is CASTSAGSTNYGYTF. The CDR3 DNA follows: TGTGCCAGCACCTCTGCGGGGTCTACTAACTATGGCTACACCTTC.

The rearrangement joins TRBV5-8 to TRBJ2-7; D unclear. Trimming stripped 0 bases from V and 4 bases from J, with 8 bases between. CDR3 length: 13 residues. From germline, CDR1 is SGHTS and CDR2 YDEGEE. CDR3 region: CASSLDYTYEQYF. The CDR3 nucleotides are TGTGCCAGCAGCTTGGACTACACATACGAGCAGTACTTC.

The genes are TRBV7-9 and TRBJ2-3; either TRBD1 or TRBD2 may supply D (5 bases each). V shed 5 bases and J shed 5 bases, with 17 bases lying between them. Germline CDR1 is SEHNR and CDR2 is FQNEAQ (reference sequence). The CDR3 loop spans 15 amino acids. The CDR3 region is CASSPQIARGDTQYF. The CDR3 nucleotides are TGTGCCAGCAGCCCACAGATTGCGAGGGGAGATACGCAGTATTTT.

This clonotype was picked up a small number of times. The J gene is TRBJ1-2, the V gene TRBV18; D call uncertain. Trimming took off 2 bases at V and 4 bases at J, with 14 bases between the two ends. There are 15 residues in the CDR3. From germline, CDR1 is KGHSH and CDR2 LQKENI. CDR3 nucleotide sequence: TGTGCCAGCTCACCAGGAGGAAGGACTAGCTATGGCTACACCTTC. Translation gives CASSPGGRTSYGYTF. Looking up the rest from reference TRBV18 and TRBJ1-2 gives the full variable domain: NAGVMQNPRHLVRRRGQEARLRCSPMKGHSHVYWYRQLPEEGLKFMVYLQKENIIDESGMPKERFSAEFPKEGPSILRIQQVVRGDSAAYFCASSPGGRTSYGYTFGSGTRLTVV.

The rearrangement joins TRBV9 to TRBJ1-2; D is undetermined. CDR1 SGDLS and CDR2 YYNGEE come from the germline V gene. The CDR3 covers 13 residues. V was clipped by 6 bases and J by 0 bases, with 9 bases between them. CDR3 residues: CASTAGANYGYTF. CDR3 DNA sequence: TGTGCCAGCACAGCGGGAGCTAACTATGGCTACACCTTC.

This clonotype came up a few times. The rearrangement uses TRBV20-1 and TRBJ1-1; possibly TRBD1 for D (6 bases). The CDR3 consists of 13 residues. Per the germline V gene, CDR1 is DFQATT and CDR2 is SNEGSKA (reference sequence). V was trimmed by 6 bases and J by 4 bases, leaving 15 bases between them. The chain's CDR3 is CSADRYGGTEAFF. The CDR3 DNA reads TGCAGTGCGGACAGATATGGGGGCACTGAAGCTTTCTTT.

This clonotype has just a few counts. The gene calls are TRBV7-2 and TRBJ2-5; TRBD1 matches at 9 bases. V dropped 5 bases and J dropped 2; count of bases not matched to a gene: 12. This CDR3 spans 17 amino acids. Germline V lookup: CDR1 SGHTA, CDR2 FQGNSA. CDR3 in DNA: TGTGCCAGCAGCCGCACCGGGACAGGGTGGTTTCAAGAGACCCAGTACTTC. Its translation: CASSRTGTGWFQETQYF.

The chain uses TRBV5-1 and TRBJ2-3; 7 bases fit TRBD2. Trimming at V came to 2 bases and at J to 0 bases, leaving 6 bases not matched to a gene. This CDR3 has 16 residues. Per germline, CDR1 SGHRS and CDR2 YFSETQ. CDR3 sequence (DNA): TGCGCCAGCAGCTTTCCTAGCGGCAGTAGCACAGATACGCAGTATTTT. Its protein product is CASSFPSGSSTDTQYF.